This record concerns one TCR beta chain sequence. This specimen belongs to a study of T cells expressing NK-cell markers. From its re-call of the 5' RACE reads, TCRdb lists each CDR3 protein once, without DNA. The repertoire table contains 550,000 or so distinct CDR3 sequences. This CDR3 comprises 16 residues. Germline CDR1 DFQATT, CDR2 SNEGSKA (reference sequence). Material: blood T cells: a sorted CD56 or NKG2C T cell subset, CD4+ or CD8+ T cells, or bulk PBMC T cells (not recorded which). This clonotype was obtained from a man between 18 and 35 years old in good health. The chain couples TRBV20-1 to TRBJ2-3; TCRdb outputs TRBD2, but without DNA this stays unchecked. The CDR3 spells CSASQTSGTGTDTQYF.